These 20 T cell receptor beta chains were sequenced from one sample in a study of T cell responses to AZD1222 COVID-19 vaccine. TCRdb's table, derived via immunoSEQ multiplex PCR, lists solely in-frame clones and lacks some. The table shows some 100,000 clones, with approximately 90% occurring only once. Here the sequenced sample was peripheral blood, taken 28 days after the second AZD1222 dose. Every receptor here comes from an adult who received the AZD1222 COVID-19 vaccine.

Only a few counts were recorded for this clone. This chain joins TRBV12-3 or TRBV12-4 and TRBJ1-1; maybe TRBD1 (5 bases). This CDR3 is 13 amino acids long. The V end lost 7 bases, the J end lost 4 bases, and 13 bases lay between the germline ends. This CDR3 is CASTKGGVTEAFF. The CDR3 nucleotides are TGTGCCAGCACCAAGGGAGGGGTCACTGAAGCTTTCTTT.

CDR3 region: CASSPAPSEQFF. The CDR3, as DNA: TGTGCCAGCAGTCCGGCGCCCAGTGAGCAGTTCTTC. The chain combines TRBV7-9 with TRBJ2-1, with D unresolved. V was shortened by 6 bases and J by 9 bases, with 12 bases between the two germline ends. The CDR3 extends over 12 amino acids. Germline lookup yields CDR1 SEHNR and CDR2 FQNEAQ (reference sequence).

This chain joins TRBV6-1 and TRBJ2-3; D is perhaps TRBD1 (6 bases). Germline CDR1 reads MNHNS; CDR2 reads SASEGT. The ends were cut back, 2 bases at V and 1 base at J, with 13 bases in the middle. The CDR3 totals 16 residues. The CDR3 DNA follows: TGTGCCAGCAGTGAACGTGGTGCAGGGGGCACAGATACGCAGTATTTT. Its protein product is CASSERGAGGTDTQYF.

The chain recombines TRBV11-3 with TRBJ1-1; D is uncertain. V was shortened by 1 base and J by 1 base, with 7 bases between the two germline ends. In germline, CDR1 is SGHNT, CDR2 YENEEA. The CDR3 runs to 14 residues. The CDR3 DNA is TGTGCCAGCAGCTTAGTAGGTAGGAACACTGAAGCTTTCTTT. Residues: CASSLVGRNTEAFF. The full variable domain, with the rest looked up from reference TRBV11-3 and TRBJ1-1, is EAGVVQSPRYKIIEKKQPVAFWCNPISGHNTLYWYLQNLGQGPELLIRYENEEAVDDSQLPKDRFSAERLKGVDSTLKIQPAELGDSAVYLCASSLVGRNTEAFFGQGTRLTVV.

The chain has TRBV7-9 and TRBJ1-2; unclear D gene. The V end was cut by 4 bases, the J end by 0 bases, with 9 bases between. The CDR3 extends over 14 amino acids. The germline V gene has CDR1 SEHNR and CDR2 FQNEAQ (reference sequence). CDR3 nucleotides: TGTGCCAGCAGCTCCGGTGGGGCTAACTATGGCTACACCTTC. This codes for CASSSGGANYGYTF.

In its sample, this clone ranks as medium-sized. The CDR3: CASSGPSGKAFF. CDR3 DNA: TGTGCCAGTAGTGGACCTTCGGGGAAAGCTTTCTTT. This chain connects TRBV19 to TRBJ1-1; no reliable D call. V lost 5 bases to trimming and J lost 9 bases, with 13 bases between them. The germline V gene has CDR1 LNHDA and CDR2 SQIVND (reference sequence). This CDR3 has 12 amino acids.

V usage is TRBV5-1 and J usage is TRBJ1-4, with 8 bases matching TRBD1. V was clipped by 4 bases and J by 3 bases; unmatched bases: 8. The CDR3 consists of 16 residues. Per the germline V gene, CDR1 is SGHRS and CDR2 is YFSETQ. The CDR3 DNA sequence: TGCGCCAGCAGCCCAGACAGGGGCAGGGCTAATGAAAAACTGTTTTTT. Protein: CASSPDRGRANEKLFF.

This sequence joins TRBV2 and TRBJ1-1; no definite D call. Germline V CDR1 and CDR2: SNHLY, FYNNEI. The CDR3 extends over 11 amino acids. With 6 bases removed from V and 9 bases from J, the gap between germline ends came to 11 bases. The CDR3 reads CASRVQSKAFF. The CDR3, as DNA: TGTGCCAGCAGGGTACAGAGTAAAGCTTTCTTT.

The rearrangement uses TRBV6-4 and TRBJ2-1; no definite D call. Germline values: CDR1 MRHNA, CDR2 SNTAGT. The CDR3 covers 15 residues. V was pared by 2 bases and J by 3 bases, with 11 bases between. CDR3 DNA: TGTGCCAGCAGTGACGGCGCAGGAGTCTACAATGAGCAGTTCTTC. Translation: CASSDGAGVYNEQFF.

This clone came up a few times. In nucleotides, the CDR3 is TGTGCCAGCCTTTCTGGGATAGCGGGGGTCGAGACCCAGTACTTC. The encoded protein is CASLSGIAGVETQYF. This chain connects TRBV7-8 to TRBJ2-5, with 9 bases that match TRBD2. The ends lost 8 bases at V and 5 bases at J; junction bases unmatched: 12. Germline CDR1 reads SGHVS; CDR2 reads FQNEAQ. There are 15 residues in the CDR3. Full variable domain (rest looked up from reference TRBV7-8 and TRBJ2-5): GAGVSQSPRYKVAKRGQDVALRCDPISGHVSLFWYQQALGQGPEFLTYFQNEAQLDKSGLPSDRFFAERPEGSVSTLKIQRTQQEDSAVYLCASLSGIAGVETQYFGPGTRLLVL.

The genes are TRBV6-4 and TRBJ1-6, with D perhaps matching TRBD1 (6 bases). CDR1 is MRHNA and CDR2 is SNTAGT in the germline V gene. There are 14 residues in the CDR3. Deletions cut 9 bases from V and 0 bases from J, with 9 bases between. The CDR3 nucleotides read TGTGCCAGTCGGGACACCTCCTATAATTCACCCCTCCACTTT. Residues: CASRDTSYNSPLHF.

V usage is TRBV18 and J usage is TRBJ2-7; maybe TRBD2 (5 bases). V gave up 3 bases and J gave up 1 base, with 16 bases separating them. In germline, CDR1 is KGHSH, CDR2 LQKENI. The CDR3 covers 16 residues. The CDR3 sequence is CASSPRLTLSSYEQYF. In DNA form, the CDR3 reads TGTGCCAGCTCACCCCGACTAACGCTCTCGTCCTACGAGCAGTACTTC.

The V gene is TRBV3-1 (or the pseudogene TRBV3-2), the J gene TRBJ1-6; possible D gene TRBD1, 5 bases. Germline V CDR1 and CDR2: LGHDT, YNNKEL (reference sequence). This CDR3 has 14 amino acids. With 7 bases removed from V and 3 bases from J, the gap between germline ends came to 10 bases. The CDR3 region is CASTPGFYNSPLHF. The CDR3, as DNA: TGTGCCAGCACCCCAGGGTTCTATAATTCACCCCTCCACTTT.

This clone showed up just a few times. CDR3 DNA: TGCGCCAGCAGGTCCCCCGGACAGGGGGGGACTGAAGCTTTCTTT. Translated, it gives CASRSPGQGGTEAFF. This chain links TRBV4-1 with TRBJ1-1; 10 bases are a match to TRBD1. V lost 6 bases and J lost 5; bases outside the gene matches: 9. Germline V CDR1 and CDR2: MGHRA, YSYEKL. The CDR3 is 15 amino acids.

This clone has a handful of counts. This CDR3 is CASSPARSPYGYTF. Written as DNA, the CDR3 is TGTGCCAGCAGTCCCGCCCGCAGCCCCTATGGCTACACCTTC. The chain joins TRBV28 to TRBJ1-2, with D hard to call. The CDR3 sequence is 14 residues long. V shed 5 bases and J shed 4 bases, with 14 bases lying between them. Germline V gene data show CDR1 as MDHEN and CDR2 as SYDVKM.

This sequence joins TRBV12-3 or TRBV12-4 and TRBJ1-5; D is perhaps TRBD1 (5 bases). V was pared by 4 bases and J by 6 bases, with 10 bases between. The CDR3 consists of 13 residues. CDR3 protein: CASSWGLGQPQHF. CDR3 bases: TGTGCCAGCAGTTGGGGCTTGGGTCAGCCCCAGCATTTT.

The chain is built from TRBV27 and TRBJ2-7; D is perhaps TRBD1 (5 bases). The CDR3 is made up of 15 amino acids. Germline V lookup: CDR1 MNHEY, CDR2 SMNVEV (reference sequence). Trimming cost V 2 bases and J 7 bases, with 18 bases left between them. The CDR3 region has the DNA TGTGCCAGCAGTTTACAGGGTAATCCTACCTGGGAGCAGTACTTC. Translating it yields CASSLQGNPTWEQYF.

The CDR3 DNA is TGTGCCAGCAGCAATTTCCTAGCGGGCGGCACAGATACGCAGTATTTT. This translates into CASSNFLAGGTDTQYF. The chain couples TRBV6-2 or TRBV6-3 to TRBJ2-3; 8 bases align to TRBD2. The J segment lost 1 base and the V segment lost 6 bases, leaving 9 bases of the junction unmatched. This CDR3 spans 16 amino acids. From germline, CDR1 is MNHEY and CDR2 SVGEGT.

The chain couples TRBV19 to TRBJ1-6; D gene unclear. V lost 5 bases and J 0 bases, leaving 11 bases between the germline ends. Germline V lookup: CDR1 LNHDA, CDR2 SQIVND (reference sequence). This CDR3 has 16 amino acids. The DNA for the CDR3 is TGTGCCAGTAGTGTTCTCTGGAGCTCCTATAATTCACCCCTCCACTTT. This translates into CASSVLWSSYNSPLHF.

CDR3 sequence reads: CASSEEASSSYEQYF. DNA of the CDR3: TGTGCCAGCAGTGAAGAGGCTTCGAGCTCCTACGAGCAGTACTTC. The chain is built from TRBV6-1 and TRBJ2-7; D is undetermined. The CDR3 length is 15 residues. Trimming shortened V by 1 base and J by 0 bases, and 10 bases separated the two germline ends. Germline V gene data show CDR1 as MNHNS and CDR2 as SASEGT.